Listed below are T cell receptor beta chains from one sample, sequenced in a study of blood T cell repertoires in COVID-19. Libraries were prepared by immunoSEQ multiplex PCR; TCRdb keeps only in-frame clonotypes and omits some of them. The table has 210,000 or so clones, 83% seen once. Sequenced input: peripheral blood. These TCRs come from a woman younger than 45 with COVID-19, enrolled during active disease. The CDR3 runs from the conserved cysteine through the conserved F or W. D genes are given only for firm matches. Clone size is stated in some rows and not others, as once, few, many or a class when expanded.

D gene	CDR3 length	V gene	clone size	J gene	CDR3 protein	CDR3 DNA
.	17	TRBV7-8	few	TRBJ2-1	CASSLSTRGSAYNEQFF	TGTGCCAGCAGCTTGTCGACCCGGGGGTCCGCCTACAATGAGCAGTTCTTC
.	15	TRBV6-1	.	TRBJ1-1	CASSEAYRQNTEAFF	TGTGCCAGCAGTGAAGCATACAGACAGAACACTGAAGCTTTCTTT
.	15	TRBV19	.	TRBJ2-1	CASSIEASAYNEQFF	TGTGCCAGTAGTATAGAGGCTAGCGCCTACAATGAGCAGTTCTTC
.	14	TRBV27	.	TRBJ2-7	CASSYRQMAYEQYF	TGTGCCAGCAGCTATAGACAGATGGCCTACGAGCAGTACTTC
TRBD1	15	TRBV15	.	TRBJ2-1	CATSRISTGQNEQFF	TGTGCCACCAGCAGAATTTCGACAGGGCAGAATGAGCAGTTCTTC
.	15	TRBV6-4	.	TRBJ2-3	CASSDSQGSTDTQYF	TGTGCCAGCAGTGACTCGCAGGGGTCCACAGATACGCAGTATTTT
TRBD2	13	TRBV6-5	once	TRBJ2-7	CASSTSGNYEQYF	TGTGCCAGCAGTACTAGCGGGAACTACGAGCAGTACTTC
TRBD2	15	TRBV5-1	.	TRBJ2-1	CASSFAASGGNEQFF	TGCGCCAGCAGCTTTGCGGCTAGCGGGGGTAATGAGCAGTTCTTC
TRBD1	16	TRBV5-1	once	TRBJ1-1	CASSLAGTGWDTEAFF	TGCGCCAGCAGCTTGGCGGGGACAGGGTGGGACACTGAAGCTTTCTTT
.	15	TRBV3-1/TRBV3-2	few	TRBJ1-3	CASSQGAASGNTIYF	TGTGCCAGCAGCCAAGGGGCAGCCTCTGGAAACACCATATATTTT
.	14	TRBV29-1	.	TRBJ1-2	CSVEDPGQPYGYTF	TGCAGCGTTGAAGACCCGGGACAACCCTATGGCTACACCTTC
.	15	TRBV12-1	.	TRBJ1-5	CASSRLDRRYQPQHF	TGTGCCAGCAGCCGCCTCGACAGGCGCTATCAGCCCCAGCATTTT
TRBD1	16	TRBV6-2/TRBV6-3	.	TRBJ1-6	CASSSLGTGDYSPLHF	TGTGCCAGCAGTTCTCTCGGGACAGGAGATTATTCACCCCTCCACTTT
TRBD1	15	TRBV9	.	TRBJ2-3	CASSADRVSTDTQYF	TGTGCCAGCAGCGCCGACAGGGTAAGCACAGATACGCAGTATTTT
TRBD2	18	TRBV5-1	.	TRBJ2-3	CASSWGLAGGVRTDTQYF	TGCGCCAGCAGCTGGGGACTAGCGGGGGGAGTTCGCACAGATACGCAGTATTTT
TRBD1	18	TRBV7-2	.	TRBJ2-6	CASSLYAGQGTGANVLTF	TGTGCCAGCAGCTTATACGCTGGACAGGGGACTGGGGCCAACGTCCTGACTTTC
.	13	TRBV18	once	TRBJ2-7	CASSQLGDYGQYF	TGTGCCAGCTCGCAATTGGGAGACTATGGGCAGTACTTC
.	16	TRBV6-6	.	TRBJ2-1	CASRNRERAGSFEQFF	TGTGCCAGCAGGAACAGGGAAAGAGCGGGATCGTTTGAGCAGTTCTTC
TRBD1	15	TRBV29-1	.	TRBJ2-7	CSVAISGTGGNEQYF	TGCAGCGTTGCCATCTCCGGGACAGGGGGCAACGAGCAGTACTTC
.	14	TRBV10-3	.	TRBJ2-7	CAISENPPAYEQYF	TGTGCCATCAGTGAGAACCCCCCGGCCTACGAGCAGTACTTC
.	15	TRBV9	.	TRBJ2-7	CASSAGLLSSYEQYF	TGTGCCAGCAGCGCCGGACTACTTAGCTCCTACGAGCAGTACTTC
.	11	TRBV2	.	TRBJ2-5	CASSQAGTQYF	TGTGCCAGTAGCCAAGCGGGGACCCAGTACTTC
.	15	TRBV7-2	.	TRBJ2-1	CASSKDMSSYNEQFF	TGTGCCAGCAGCAAAGATATGAGCTCCTACAATGAGCAGTTCTTC
.	15	TRBV7-9	.	TRBJ2-1	CASSLGGSDYNEQFF	TGTGCCAGCAGCTTAGGAGGATCGGACTACAATGAGCAGTTCTTC
TRBD2	15	TRBV6-5	.	TRBJ2-5	CASSPKLAGEETQYF	TGTGCCAGCTCCCCGAAATTAGCGGGGGAAGAGACCCAGTACTTC
TRBD1	14	TRBV7-2	.	TRBJ1-2	CASSRDRANYGYTF	TGTGCCAGCAGCAGGGACAGGGCGAACTATGGCTACACCTTC
TRBD2	14	TRBV7-3	.	TRBJ2-2	CASSRLAGTGELFF	TGTGCCAGCAGCCGACTAGCGGGGACCGGGGAGCTGTTTTTT
.	11	TRBV2	.	TRBJ2-7	CASKGYYEQYF	TGTGCCAGCAAGGGGTACTACGAGCAGTACTTC
TRBD1	14	TRBV18	.	TRBJ2-5	CASSQGQGMETQYF	TGTGCCAGCTCACAAGGACAGGGGATGGAGACCCAGTACTTC
TRBD1	16	TRBV5-6	few	TRBJ1-6	CASSLVGTGGDSPLHF	TGTGCCAGCAGCCTAGTCGGGACAGGGGGGGATTCACCCCTCCACTTT
.	15	TRBV5-5	.	TRBJ1-5	CASSLGGIDNQPQHF	TGTGCCAGCAGCTTGGGAGGGATCGACAATCAGCCCCAGCATTTT
.	15	TRBV30	.	TRBJ1-4	CAWSYPRETNEKLFF	TGTGCCTGGAGTTACCCCAGGGAAACTAATGAAAAACTGTTTTTT
.	14	TRBV9	.	TRBJ2-1	CASSVSPGEHEQFF	TGTGCCAGCAGCGTATCCCCGGGAGAGCATGAGCAGTTCTTC
TRBD1	13	TRBV12-3/TRBV12-4	.	TRBJ2-1	CASSVDRGGEQFF	TGTGCCAGCAGCGTAGACAGGGGAGGAGAGCAGTTCTTC
.	12	TRBV6-2/TRBV6-3	.	TRBJ2-3	CASSYRQSTQYF	TGTGCCAGCAGTTACCGACAGAGTACGCAGTATTTT
.	14	TRBV5-5	.	TRBJ1-2	CASSYQGHSNGYTF	TGTGCCAGCAGCTATCAGGGCCACTCGAATGGCTACACCTTC
TRBD1	17	TRBV19	once	TRBJ2-7	CASSNVISRQGAWEQYF	TGTGCCAGTAGTAACGTAATCTCGAGGCAGGGGGCCTGGGAGCAGTACTTC
.	14	TRBV5-5	.	TRBJ2-1	CASSSGNSYNEQFF	TGTGCCAGCAGCTCAGGGAACTCCTACAATGAGCAGTTCTTC
TRBD1	12	TRBV6-2/TRBV6-3	.	TRBJ1-1	CASSDRVTEAFF	TGTGCCAGCAGCGACAGGGTCACTGAAGCTTTCTTT
TRBD1	17	TRBV6-2/TRBV6-3	.	TRBJ2-7	CASSSLRGRKLIYEQYF	TGTGCCAGCAGCTCCTTAAGGGGGCGGAAATTAATTTACGAGCAGTACTTC
TRBD2	15	TRBV11-2	.	TRBJ2-1	CASSLASGSNNEQFF	TGTGCCAGCAGCTTAGCTAGCGGGAGTAACAATGAGCAGTTCTTC
TRBD2	13	TRBV2	.	TRBJ2-1	CASKGTSSREQFF	TGTGCCAGCAAGGGGACTAGCTCGCGGGAGCAGTTCTTC
.	14	TRBV7-6	few	TRBJ2-4	CASSQSRGGNIQYF	TGTGCCAGCAGCCAGAGTAGGGGGGGAAACATTCAGTACTTC
.	18	TRBV5-4	.	TRBJ1-6	CASSFGGGPGEKNSPLHF	TGTGCCAGCAGCTTTGGCGGGGGGCCAGGGGAGAAGAATTCACCCCTCCACTTT
.	15	TRBV18	.	TRBJ1-6	CASSPQHTFNSPLHF	TGTGCCAGCTCACCACAACACACCTTTAATTCACCCCTCCACTTT
.	14	TRBV2	.	TRBJ1-4	CASRIRGTNEKLFF	TGTGCCAGCAGAATCAGGGGAACTAATGAAAAACTGTTTTTT
TRBD1	14	TRBV30	.	TRBJ1-3	CAWSEGDSGNTIYF	TGTGCCTGGAGTGAGGGGGACAGTGGAAACACCATATATTTT
TRBD1	17	TRBV5-1	.	TRBJ1-2	CASSSLLGQGTNYGYTF	TGCGCCAGCAGCTCCCTCCTAGGACAGGGCACTAACTATGGCTACACCTTC
.	14	TRBV6-5	.	TRBJ1-1	CASTQFGGNTEAFF	TGTGCCAGCACCCAGTTTGGAGGGAACACTGAAGCTTTCTTT
TRBD1	16	TRBV10-3	.	TRBJ2-7	CAISESGSGGMHEQYF	TGTGCCATCAGTGAGTCGGGGTCAGGGGGCATGCACGAGCAGTACTTC
.	14	TRBV4-3	.	TRBJ1-2	CASSQDGGARGYTF	TGCGCCAGCAGCCAGGACGGGGGGGCGCGCGGCTACACCTTC
.	14	TRBV30	.	TRBJ1-5	CAWSRDGNNQPQHF	TGTGCCTGGAGCAGGGATGGTAATAATCAGCCCCAGCATTTT
.	11	TRBV29-1	.	TRBJ1-2	CSVLWALSHTF	TGCAGCGTTTTGTGGGCTTTGTCGCACACCTTC